This T cell receptor (beta chain) came from a study of OX40 agonist ivuxolimab in advanced cancers. About the research overall: Ivuxolimab is a fully human IgG2 antibody that activates OX40 (CD134).

Germline V gene data show CDR1 as LNHDA and CDR2 as SQIVND (reference sequence). The CDR3 loop spans 20 amino acids. V lost 4 bases to trimming and J lost 0 bases, with 25 bases between them. In the case of this clone: Its specificity is unknown.

The study's findings and limits: There was clonal expansion of CD4+ and CD8+ blood T cells by week 6 at 0.1 to 3.0 mg/kg. Patients with a partial response at 0.1-3.0 mg/kg had among the lowest clonal expansion.

Measured with immunoSEQ multiplex PCR; TCRdb has only the in-frame clones, and not every one. The sample gives about 81,000 clones, around 83% of which show up once; 0.2% to 0.25% is in the top ten. The chain has TRBV19 and TRBJ1-5; the D gene is possibly TRBD1 (6 bases). The TCR comes from an adult with an advanced solid tumor such as melanoma, head and neck, liver or kidney cancer. Material: CD4+ or CD8+ T cells sorted from blood, obtained in a trial of the OX40 agonist ivuxolimab. This CDR3 reads CASSRRTVTSPWYSNQPQHF. Here the CDR3 DNA reads TGTGCCAGTAGTAGAAGGACAGTGACTTCTCCCTGGTATAGCAATCAGCCCCAGCATTTT.